One and the same sample provided the 9 T cell receptor beta chains below, sequenced in a study of shared clonotypes between healthy human individuals. Clones were read by immunoSEQ multiplex PCR, and TCRdb kept only the in-frame ones, dropping some. The table shows around 1,100,000 clones, with approximately 75% occurring only once. The specimen sequenced was memory CD4+ T cells from PBMCs. Noted subset: CD45RA-negative fraction. The receptors originated from a man aged 18 to 30 in good health. Some clones in this sample may be carry-over from other donors' samples.

The chain couples TRBV19 to TRBJ2-5; TRBD2 aligns across 8 bases. The CDR3 is made up of 13 amino acids. The V segment lost 6 bases and the J segment 2 bases; nucleotides outside the gene matches: 2. Germline V gene sequence: CDR1 LNHDA, CDR2 SQIVND (reference sequence). The CDR3 DNA is TGTGCCAGTAGCACTAGCGGACAAGAGACCCAGTACTTC. This sequence encodes CASSTSGQETQYF. The complete variable domain, with remaining parts taken from reference TRBV19 and TRBJ2-5, reads DGGITQSPKYLFRKEGQNVTLSCEQNLNHDAMYWYRQDPGQGLRLIYYSQIVNDFQKGDIAEGYSVSREKKESFPLTVTSAQKNPTAFYLCASSTSGQETQYFGPGTRLLVL.

The chain combines TRBV18 with TRBJ1-2; possible D gene TRBD1, 6 bases. Germline values: CDR1 KGHSH, CDR2 LQKENI. V dropped 2 bases and J dropped 2 bases, with 12 bases sitting between them. The CDR3 runs 15 residues. CDR3: CASSPTGATNYGYTF. CDR3 bases: TGTGCCAGCTCACCAACGGGGGCCACCAACTATGGCTACACCTTC.

This rearrangement joins TRBV5-6 to TRBJ1-1; D gene ambiguous. The germline CDR1 and CDR2 sequences are SGHDT and YYEEEE. V was cut by 4 bases and J by 2 bases, with 12 bases left in between. The CDR3 has 14 residues. In DNA form, the CDR3 reads TGTGCCAGCAGCCTGGACCCCGCAAACACTGAAGCTTTCTTT. Translation: CASSLDPANTEAFF.

This sequence joins TRBV5-1 and TRBJ1-4, with no clear D. Germline CDR1 SGHRS, CDR2 YFSETQ. V lost 0 bases and J lost 2, with 11 bases in between. The length of the CDR3 is 16 residues. In DNA form, the CDR3 reads TGCGCCAGCAGCTTGGCCGCGGGGAGGACTAATGAAAAACTGTTTTTT. Its translation is CASSLAAGRTNEKLFF.

The chain couples TRBV27 to TRBJ1-1; 9 nucleotides align to TRBD1. CDR3 size: 14 residues. Germline V gives CDR1 MNHEY, CDR2 SMNVEV (reference sequence). Trimming took 8 bases from V and 4 from J; bases not matched to a gene: 8. CDR3 region: CASGRTGGFTEAFF. The CDR3 DNA reads as TGTGCCAGCGGCCGCACAGGGGGCTTCACTGAAGCTTTCTTT.

The chain combines TRBV5-1 with TRBJ2-7, with TRBD2 matching over 9 bases. Trimming cost V 3 bases and J 2 bases; bases outside gene matches: 6. Germline V lookup: CDR1 SGHRS, CDR2 YFSETQ. The CDR3 has 15 amino acids. In DNA form, the CDR3 reads TGCGCCAGCAGCTCGGGGCGGGAGGGAACCTACGAGCAGTACTTC. This encodes CASSSGREGTYEQYF.

The V and J genes are TRBV5-1 and TRBJ1-1; D not resolved. Trimming pared 5 bases from V and 0 bases from J, leaving 11 bases between. The CDR3 has 14 amino acids. In germline, CDR1 is SGHRS, CDR2 YFSETQ. The CDR3 DNA reads TGCGCCAGCAGACGATCGGGGATGAACACTGAAGCTTTCTTT. Protein sequence: CASRRSGMNTEAFF.

The sample holds many counts of this clone. The V call is TRBV6-5, the J call TRBJ2-4; possible D gene TRBD2, 6 bases. V was trimmed by 5 bases and J by 4 bases, leaving 12 bases between them. CDR1 and CDR2 (germline): MNHEY, SVGAGI. The CDR3 runs 14 residues. CDR3 amino acids: CASSKGLGKNIQYF. As DNA, the CDR3 is TGTGCCAGCAGTAAGGGACTGGGAAAAAACATTCAGTACTTC.

CDR3 in DNA: TGTGCCAGCAGCCCCACGCCGGACAGGGTCAGTCGAGATACGCAGTATTTT. Protein: CASSPTPDRVSRDTQYF. The V and J genes are TRBV5-4 and TRBJ2-3, with 8 bases identical to TRBD1. This CDR3 contains 17 residues. J was trimmed by 5 bases and V by 4 bases; bases with no gene match: 15. The germline V gene has CDR1 SGHNT and CDR2 YYREEE (reference sequence).